Presented here are 31 T cell receptor beta chains from one specimen sequenced in a study of response to subunit inactivated influenza vaccine. One entry per CDR3 protein results from TCRdb running MiXCR on the RT-PCR reads. The sample comprises 500,000 to 600,000 distinct CDR3 sequences, approximately 15% of which are singletons, and approximately 12% rests with the top ten. The material sequenced was PBMCs from blood, taken 11 to 12 days after vaccination. These receptor sequences come from a man aged 45 to 65 who received an inactivated influenza vaccine.

This clonotype has just a few counts. The rearrangement joins TRBV9 to TRBJ1-1, with 11 bases lining up with TRBD1. The germline V gene has CDR1 SGDLS and CDR2 YYNGEE. The junction had 9 bases not matched to a gene; V was cut back by 4 bases and J by 4 bases. The CDR3 extends over 16 amino acids. CDR3 coding DNA: TGTGCCAGCAGCCCTCGGACAGGGGGCCGGGGCACTGAAGCTTTCTTT. It is translated as CASSPRTGGRGTEAFF. Together with reference TRBV9 and TRBJ1-1, the CDR3 gives the full variable domain: DSGVTQTPKHLITATGQRVTLRCSPRSGDLSVYWYQQSLDQGLQFLIQYYNGEERAKGNILERFSAQQFPDLHSELNLSSLELGDSALYFCASSPRTGGRGTEAFFGQGTRLTVV.

This clonotype was counted between two and nine times. J is TRBJ2-2 and V is TRBV6-1; D is ambiguous. Germline CDR1 reads MNHNS; CDR2 reads SASEGT. This CDR3 is 15 amino acids long. V lost 6 bases, J lost 4 bases, and 15 bases lay in between. CDR3: CASSLPTSGTGELFF. For the CDR3, the DNA is TGTGCCAGCAGCCTACCTACGTCTGGCACCGGGGAGCTGTTTTTT.

This chain connects TRBV19 to TRBJ1-5, with TRBD1 identical over 7 bases. CDR1 is LNHDA and CDR2 is SQIVND in the germline V gene (reference sequence). CDR3 length: 15 amino acids. With 3 bases clipped from V and 2 bases from J, the junction kept 4 bases outside the gene matches. CDR3 nucleotide sequence: TGTGCCAGTAGTATTGGACAGGTCGGCAATCAGCCCCAGCATTTT. This gives the protein CASSIGQVGNQPQHF.

This clonotype was seen a few times. The chain uses TRBV5-1 and TRBJ1-1; the D is unclear. This CDR3 is 17 amino acids long. The germline CDR1 and CDR2 sequences are SGHRS and YFSETQ. V shed 1 base and J shed 0 bases, with 16 bases lying between them. The CDR3 protein is CASSLRSHTIMNTEAFF. The CDR3 nucleotides read TGCGCCAGCAGCTTGAGAAGTCACACTATAATGAACACTGAAGCTTTCTTT.

There are many counts of this clonotype. The rearrangement joins TRBV12-3 or TRBV12-4 to TRBJ2-1; D remains ambiguous. This CDR3 comprises 12 residues. V lost 2 bases, J lost 9 bases, and 8 bases lay in between. CDR3 sequence reads: CASSLPWGEQFF. CDR3 coding DNA: TGTGCCAGCAGTTTACCGTGGGGTGAGCAGTTCTTC.

This chain joins TRBV5-1 and TRBJ2-1, with a possible D match to TRBD2 (6 bases). Trimming left V 0 bases short and J 7 bases short, with 17 bases between. The CDR3 runs 16 residues. Germline V lookup: CDR1 SGHRS, CDR2 YFSETQ. The CDR3 loop reads CASSLVPLAVINEQFF. Here the CDR3 DNA reads TGCGCCAGCAGCTTGGTCCCACTAGCTGTAATAAATGAGCAGTTCTTC.

This chain joins TRBV7-2 and TRBJ1-5; D not certain. This CDR3 region has 13 residues. Germline CDR1 reads SGHTA; CDR2 reads FQGNSA. Trimming took 2 bases from V and 7 from J, leaving 9 bases between them. The CDR3 DNA follows: TGTGCCAGCAGCTTATCGTGGGGACAGCCCCAGCATTTT. This translates into CASSLSWGQPQHF.

This clonotype occurred a few times. The J gene is TRBJ2-7, the V gene TRBV11-2, with a weak D call TRBD1 (6 bases). The CDR3 is made up of 13 amino acids. Germline V gene lookup returns CDR1 SGHAT and CDR2 FQNNGV. Trimming pared 9 bases from V and 3 bases from J, leaving 15 bases between. CDR3 amino acids: CARFPGTIYEQYF. CDR3 sequence (DNA): TGTGCCAGATTCCCCGGGACAATCTACGAGCAGTACTTC.

This chain joins TRBV7-8 and TRBJ1-3, with D possibly TRBD1 on 5 matching bases. This CDR3 is built from 14 residues. Trimming took 6 bases from V and 0 from J, leaving 9 bases between them. Germline-derived CDR1 and CDR2 are SGHVS and FQNEAQ. CDR3 bases: TGTGCCAGCAGTCGGACATTCTCTGGAAACACCATATATTTT. Protein product: CASSRTFSGNTIYF.

V gene TRBV18 combines with J gene TRBJ2-2, with D uncertain. Trimming left V 2 bases short and J 10 bases short, with 5 bases between. The CDR3 contains 11 residues. The germline V gene has CDR1 KGHSH and CDR2 LQKENI. The CDR3 loop reads CASSPAEELFF. In DNA, the CDR3 is TGTGCCAGCTCACCAGCGGAGGAGCTGTTTTTT.

The J gene is TRBJ2-2, the V gene TRBV5-1; D is undetermined. The CDR3 is 16 amino acids. Germline lookup yields CDR1 SGHRS and CDR2 YFSETQ. V lost 1 base and J lost 9, with 19 bases in between. The CDR3 protein is CASSLWVMADTRELFF. The CDR3 region has the DNA TGCGCCAGCAGCTTGTGGGTGATGGCCGATACCAGGGAGCTGTTTTTT.

In its sample, this clonotype was seen many times. This chain links TRBV20-1 with TRBJ1-2; D is unresolved. Trimming shortened V by 4 bases and J by 5 bases, and 11 bases separated the two germline ends. The CDR3 has 12 residues. Germline V gives CDR1 DFQATT, CDR2 SNEGSKA (reference sequence). The CDR3 spells CSAKVDHYGYTF. CDR3 nucleotides: TGCAGTGCTAAAGTGGACCATTATGGCTACACCTTC.

The chain joins TRBV20-1 to TRBJ2-3; D perhaps matches TRBD1 (6 bases). Germline V lookup: CDR1 DFQATT, CDR2 SNEGSKA (reference sequence). CDR3 size: 15 residues. CDR3 residues: CSATRADRFTDTQYF. The CDR3 region has the DNA TGCAGCGCAACCCGGGCCGACAGGTTCACAGATACGCAGTATTTT.

The genes are TRBV2 and TRBJ2-5, with TRBD1 matching 9 bases. The ends lost 6 bases at V and 2 bases at J; junction bases unmatched: 10. This CDR3 contains 16 residues. CDR1 is SNHLY and CDR2 is FYNNEI in the germline V gene. The CDR3 reads CASSGSGTGYQETQYF. The CDR3 DNA is TGTGCCAGCAGCGGTTCCGGGACAGGGTATCAAGAGACCCAGTACTTC.

V usage is TRBV2 and J usage is TRBJ2-7; 10 bases agree with TRBD1. Germline trimming cut 9 bases from V and 6 bases from J; bases unmatched to any gene: 14. The CDR3 has 15 residues. Germline CDR1 SNHLY, CDR2 FYNNEI. The CDR3 coding sequence is TGTGCCAGTCATCCTAGACAGGGGGCGCGGGGCGAGCAGTACTTC. It is translated as CASHPRQGARGEQYF.

This chain links TRBV7-2 with TRBJ2-7; D is undetermined. The V gene's germline CDR1 is SGHTA and CDR2 FQGNSA. The CDR3 runs to 13 residues. V was shortened by 3 bases and J by 6 bases, with 12 bases between the two germline ends. This chain's CDR3 is CASSFGSVGEQYF. Written as DNA, the CDR3 is TGTGCCAGCAGCTTCGGGTCTGTCGGCGAGCAGTACTTC.

The rearrangement uses TRBV19 and TRBJ2-2; possible D gene TRBD1, 5 bases. This CDR3 region has 19 residues. Germline V gene data show CDR1 as LNHDA and CDR2 as SQIVND (reference sequence). Trimming shortened V by 6 bases and J by 0 bases, and 23 bases separated the two germline ends. Here the CDR3 DNA reads TGTGCCAGTAGCCCAATGGGGCGGCTTTCCATACCGAACACCGGGGAGCTGTTTTTT. Its protein product is CASSPMGRLSIPNTGELFF. Using reference TRBV19 and TRBJ2-2 for the parts outside the CDR3, the full variable domain is DGGITQSPKYLFRKEGQNVTLSCEQNLNHDAMYWYRQDPGQGLRLIYYSQIVNDFQKGDIAEGYSVSREKKESFPLTVTSAQKNPTAFYLCASSPMGRLSIPNTGELFFGEGSRLTVL.

The J gene is TRBJ1-2, the V gene TRBV12-3 or TRBV12-4; 9 bases fit TRBD1. V lost 6 bases, J lost 8 bases, and 7 bases stayed unmatched. The CDR3 covers 13 residues. The CDR3 loop reads CASSTGTGPGYTF. DNA of the CDR3: TGTGCCAGCAGCACCGGGACAGGGCCCGGCTACACCTTC.

The chain links TRBV11-1 to TRBJ2-7; D remains ambiguous. The V gene's germline CDR1 is SGHAT and CDR2 FQDESV (reference sequence). The CDR3 covers 13 residues. V lost 2 bases, J lost 2 bases, and 7 bases lay in between. CDR3 coding DNA: TGTGCCAGCAGCTTACACACGACCTACGAGCAGTACTTC. It encodes CASSLHTTYEQYF.

This clonotype occurred a few times. V and J are TRBV12-3 or TRBV12-4 and TRBJ1-1; a possible D gene is TRBD1 (6 bases). CDR3 length: 12 residues. The V end was cut by 2 bases, the J end by 12 bases, with 13 bases between. CDR3 sequence reads: CASSLISGDPFF. The CDR3 nucleotides read TGTGCCAGCAGTTTAATTTCAGGGGATCCTTTCTTT.

The chain links TRBV28 to TRBJ2-1; 13 bases agree with TRBD2. The J segment lost 8 bases and the V segment lost 7 bases, leaving 5 bases of the junction unmatched. CDR1 is MDHEN, CDR2 SYDVKM, per germline. The length of the CDR3 is 14 residues. CDR3 region: CASILAGGPDEQFF. The CDR3 DNA follows: TGTGCCAGCATACTAGCGGGAGGGCCCGATGAGCAGTTCTTC.

V and J are TRBV12-3 or TRBV12-4 and TRBJ2-1, with 7 bases aligning to TRBD2. V lost 3 bases to trimming and J lost 7 bases; unmatched junction nucleotides: 9. The CDR3 is 15 amino acids. DNA of the CDR3: TGTGCCAGCAGTTTGCGCGGGAGCAACTTTAATGAGCAGTTCTTC. This sequence encodes CASSLRGSNFNEQFF.

The V call is TRBV7-9, the J call TRBJ2-1; D is possibly TRBD1 (7 bases). TRBJ2-7 matches the DNA end more closely, so the J call is doubtful. The CDR3 covers 13 residues. Germline V gene data show CDR1 as SEHNR and CDR2 as FQNEAQ (reference sequence). The CDR3 sequence: CASSAQGGDEQYF. DNA for the CDR3: TGTGCCAGCAGCGCCCAGGGGGGCGATGAGCAGTACTTC.

This clonotype was counted a few times. This rearrangement joins TRBV11-2 to TRBJ2-3, with 10 nucleotides matching TRBD1. Trimming removed 7 bases from V and 2 bases from J; junction bases left unmatched: 18. In germline, CDR1 is SGHAT, CDR2 FQNNGV. This CDR3 is 19 amino acids long. The DNA for the CDR3 is TGTGCCAGCACCCGGACAGGGGGACCCAGCGGGCCATACACAGATACGCAGTATTTT. This gives the protein CASTRTGGPSGPYTDTQYF.

This clonotype was counted ten times or more. J is TRBJ2-1 and V is TRBV28; D remains ambiguous. CDR1 is MDHEN, CDR2 SYDVKM, per germline. This CDR3 contains 15 residues. The V gene lost 5 bases and the J gene lost 8 bases, with 19 bases spanning the gap. The CDR3: CASSLPGPLPDEQFF. The CDR3 coding sequence is TGTGCCAGCAGTCTCCCCGGGCCCCTGCCCGATGAGCAGTTCTTC. Full variable domain (remainder filled in from reference TRBV28 and TRBJ2-1): DVKVTQSSRYLVKRTGEKVFLECVQDMDHENMFWYRQDPGLGLRLIYFSYDVKMKEKGDIPEGYSVSREKKERFSLILESASTNQTSMYLCASSLPGPLPDEQFFGPGTRLTVL.

As for this clonotype: An end of the junction does not agree with germline; a read error may underlie this. V and J are TRBV5-1 and TRBJ2-7, with TRBD1 as a possible D gene (5 bases). The CDR3 has 15 residues. Germline CDR1 SGHRS, CDR2 YFSETQ. The CDR3 reads CASSSPQGRSYEQCF. For the CDR3, the DNA is TGCGCCAGCAGCTCGCCCCAGGGCAGGAGCTACGAGCAGTGCTTC.

This clonotype was seen many times. The chain is built from TRBV27 and TRBJ2-7; possibly TRBD1 or TRBD2 for D (5 bases each). V lost 3 bases, J lost 7 bases, and 10 bases lay in between. Germline CDR1 is MNHEY and CDR2 is SMNVEV (reference sequence). The CDR3 consists of 12 residues. Here the CDR3 DNA reads TGTGCCAGCAGTTTTTCAGGGAGTGAGCAGTACTTC. Translation gives CASSFSGSEQYF.

The CDR3 DNA reads TGCGCCAGCAGCCAAGATTCTCTAGCGGGAGTGCACGAGCAGTTCTTC. This sequence encodes CASSQDSLAGVHEQFF. The genes are TRBV4-3 and TRBJ2-1, with 10 nucleotides matching TRBD2. Germline loops: CDR1 LGHNA, CDR2 YSLEER. V lost 0 bases and J lost 10; bases outside the gene matches: 9. The CDR3 extends over 16 amino acids.

This clonotype was seen a handful of times. The CDR3 sequence is CASSLRLAGMETQYF. The DNA of the CDR3 is TGTGCCAGCAGCTTAAGACTAGCGGGAATGGAGACCCAGTACTTC. The chain employs TRBV6-5 and TRBJ2-5; 11 positions agree with TRBD2. The length of the CDR3 is 15 residues. V trimming: 6 bases; J trimming: 5 bases; junction bases outside the gene matches: 8. CDR1 and CDR2 from the germline V gene are MNHEY and SVGAGI.

This clonotype has more than one count but fewer than ten. J is TRBJ2-7 and V is TRBV12-3 or TRBV12-4, with no clear D. Deletions cut 6 bases from V and 0 bases from J, with 9 bases between. CDR3 size: 13 residues. The CDR3 DNA sequence: TGTGCCAGCAGAGCCCGGAACTCCTACGAGCAGTACTTC. Its protein product is CASRARNSYEQYF.

The CDR3 DNA reads TGTGCCAGCAGCTCTCGCTTCCGGGACAGGGATGCAGGAAACACCATATATTTT. This codes for CASSSRFRDRDAGNTIYF. The gene calls are TRBV11-1 and TRBJ1-3, with TRBD1 matching over 9 bases. The CDR3 length is 18 residues. CDR1 SGHAT and CDR2 FQDESV come from the germline V gene (reference sequence). Trimming at V came to 4 bases and at J to 4 bases, leaving 14 bases not matched to a gene.